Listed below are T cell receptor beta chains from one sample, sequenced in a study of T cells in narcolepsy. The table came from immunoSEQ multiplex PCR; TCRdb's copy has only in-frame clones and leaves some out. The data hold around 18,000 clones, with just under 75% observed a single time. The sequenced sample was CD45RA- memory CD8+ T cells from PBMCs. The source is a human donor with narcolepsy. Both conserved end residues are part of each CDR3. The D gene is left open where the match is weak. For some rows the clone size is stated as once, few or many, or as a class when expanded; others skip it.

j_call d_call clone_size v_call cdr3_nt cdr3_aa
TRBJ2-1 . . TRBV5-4 TGTGCCAGCAGCCTTCAGGTCTACAATGAGCAGTTCTTC CASSLQVYNEQFF
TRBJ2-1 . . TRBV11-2 TGTGCCAGCAGCTTAGATCAAAATGAGCAGTTCTTC CASSLDQNEQFF
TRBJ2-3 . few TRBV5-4 TGTGCCAGCAGCACAGGAGGGGGGGCAGATACGCAGTATTTT CASSTGGGADTQYF
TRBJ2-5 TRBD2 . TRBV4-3 TGCGCCAGCAGCCATCGGACTAGCGGCCAAGAGACCCAGTACTTC CASSHRTSGQETQYF
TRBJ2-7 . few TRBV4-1 TGCGCCAGCAGCCAAGATCACTGGAGGGAGCAGTACTTC CASSQDHWREQYF
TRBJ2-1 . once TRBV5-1 TGCGCCAGCAGCTCGCGGGACAGCTACAATGAGCAGTTCTTC CASSSRDSYNEQFF
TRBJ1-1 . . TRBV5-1 TGCGCCAGCAGCTCGCAGGGACCCACTGAAGCTTTCTTT CASSSQGPTEAFF
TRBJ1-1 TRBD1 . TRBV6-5 TGTGCCAGCAGGCCGGGACAGGAAACGGACACTGAAGCTTTCTTT CASRPGQETDTEAFF
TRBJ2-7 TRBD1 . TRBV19 TGTGCCAGTAGTGAGACAGGGTTGGTGCAGTACTTC CASSETGLVQYF
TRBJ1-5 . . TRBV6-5 TGTGCCAGCAGTTACAAGCACGATAGCAATCAGCCCCAGCATTTT CASSYKHDSNQPQHF
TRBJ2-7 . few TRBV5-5 TGTGCCAGCAGCCCGGGAGACTGGTACGAGCAGTACTTC CASSPGDWYEQYF
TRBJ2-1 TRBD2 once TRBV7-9 TGTGCCAGCAGCTTCGGGACTAGCGGTCTCAATGAGCAGTTCTTC CASSFGTSGLNEQFF
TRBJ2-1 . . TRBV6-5 TGTGCCAGCACAGGGGGGGCCTGGTACAATGAGCAGTTCTTC CASTGGAWYNEQFF
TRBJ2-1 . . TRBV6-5 TGTGCCAGCAGTTACTCGGGCCGGCGCTTCCAGTTCTTC CASSYSGRRFQFF
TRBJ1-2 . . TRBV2 TGTGCCAGCAGTGAATCCGGGGGCGTTAATGGCTACACCTTC CASSESGGVNGYTF
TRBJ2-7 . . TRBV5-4 TGTGCCAGCAGCTTGCGATTAGCGCCGTCCTACGAGCAGTACTTC CASSLRLAPSYEQYF
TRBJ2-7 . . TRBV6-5 TGTGCCAGCAGTGTGGGAAGCTCCTACGAGCAGTACTTC CASSVGSSYEQYF
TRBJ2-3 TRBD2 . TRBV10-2 TGCGCCAGCAGTGAGGTTGCACTAGCGGGCACAGATACGCAGTATTTT CASSEVALAGTDTQYF
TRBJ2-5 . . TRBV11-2 TGTGCCAGCAGCTTAGATTCTGCTAGGGAGGAGACCCAGTACTTC CASSLDSAREETQYF
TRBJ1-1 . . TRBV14 TGTGCCAGCAGCCAAAACAGTCTGAACACTGAAGCTTTCTTT CASSQNSLNTEAFF
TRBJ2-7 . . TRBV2 TGTGCCAGCAGTGAAGACACCATCTCCTACGAGCAGTACTTC CASSEDTISYEQYF
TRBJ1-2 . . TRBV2 TGTGCCAGCAGTGGGGGCAGTGGATGGACGATGGGGGGCTACACCTTC CASSGGSGWTMGGYTF
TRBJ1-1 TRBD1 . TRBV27 TGTGCCAGCAGTCCCGACAGGGCTGAAGCTTTCTTT CASSPDRAEAFF
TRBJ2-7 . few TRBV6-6 TGTGCCAGCAGTTACGACGGCAGGCTCTACGAGCAGTACTTC CASSYDGRLYEQYF
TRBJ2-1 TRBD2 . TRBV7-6 TGTGCCAGCAACCCCGGGACTACCTACAATGAGCAGTTCTTC CASNPGTTYNEQFF
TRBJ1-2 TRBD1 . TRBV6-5 TGTGCCAGCAGTTACTCTGGACAGGGCGGAGGTGGCTACACCTTC CASSYSGQGGGGYTF
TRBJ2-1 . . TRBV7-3 TGTGCCAGCAGCTTAGAAGTAAGCTCCTACAATGAGCAGTTCTTC CASSLEVSSYNEQFF
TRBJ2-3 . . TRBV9 TGTGCCAGCAGCGCCCCTCTGCAACCGAAGGACCTCACAGATACGCAGTATTTT CASSAPLQPKDLTDTQYF
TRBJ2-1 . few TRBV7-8 TGTGCCAGCAGCTTGTTCAATGAGCAGTTCTTC CASSLFNEQFF
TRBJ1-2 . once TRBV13 TGTGCCAGCACCAAAGCGGGAGAAGGCTTAGAATATGGCTACACCTTC CASTKAGEGLEYGYTF
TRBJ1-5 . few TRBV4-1 TGCGCCAGCAGCAGTGGACTCTTAAAACCAGGGCAGCCCCAGCATTTT CASSSGLLKPGQPQHF
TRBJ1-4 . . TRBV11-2 TGTGCCAGCAGCTCAAGATCTGGGGAAAAACTGTTTTTT CASSSRSGEKLFF
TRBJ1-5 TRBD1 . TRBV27 TGTGCCAGCATGACAGGGCGCGGCAATCAGCCCCAGCATTTT CASMTGRGNQPQHF
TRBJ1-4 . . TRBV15 TGTGCCACCAGCAGAGACCGGGGTACGAGTGAAAAACTGTTTTTT CATSRDRGTSEKLFF
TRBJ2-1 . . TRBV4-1 TGCGCCAGCAGTCAGGGCGGAGCCAGCCTCTACAATGAGCAGTTCTTC CASSQGGASLYNEQFF
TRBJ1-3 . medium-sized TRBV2 TGTGCCAGCAGTGAAGTGAGCCTCTCTGGAAACACCATATATTTT CASSEVSLSGNTIYF
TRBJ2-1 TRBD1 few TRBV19 TGTGCCAGTAGTACCTGGGAGACAGGGGTCTACAATGAGCAGTTCTTC CASSTWETGVYNEQFF
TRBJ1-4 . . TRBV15 TGTGCCACCAGCAGAGGGACAGTAGGTGAAAAACTGTTTTTT CATSRGTVGEKLFF
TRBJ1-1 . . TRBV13 TGTGCCAGCAGCTCTATGTTGTCGGGGGCTATGAACACTGAAGCTTTCTTT CASSSMLSGAMNTEAFF
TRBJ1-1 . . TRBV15 TGTGCCACCAGCAGAGATCTCCGGGTTAGTGTTGGGGGGAACACTGAAGCTTTCTTT CATSRDLRVSVGGNTEAFF
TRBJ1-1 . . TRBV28 TGTGCCAGCAGCCGGGTCGGGGAAGGGACTGAAGCTTTCTTT CASSRVGEGTEAFF
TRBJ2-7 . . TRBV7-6 TGTGCCAGCAGCCCCGCGGGGACAGACAGCGAGCAGTACTTC CASSPAGTDSEQYF
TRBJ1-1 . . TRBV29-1 TGCAGCACTCTCTCAGGGTCCACTGAAGCTTTCTTT CSTLSGSTEAFF
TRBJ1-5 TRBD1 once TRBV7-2 TGTGCCAGCAGCATCGGACAGGGTCAATCTCCGTTTCAGCCCCAGCATTTT CASSIGQGQSPFQPQHF
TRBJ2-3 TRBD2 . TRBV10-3 TGTGCCATCAGTGATACCGATAGCGGGAGGGACACAGATACGCAGTATTTT CAISDTDSGRDTDTQYF
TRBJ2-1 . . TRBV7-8 TGTGCCAGCAGCGCCGGAGTTGCCTCCTACAATGAGCAGTTCTTC CASSAGVASYNEQFF
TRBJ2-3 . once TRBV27 TGTGCCAGCAGTCCCTCCGCCGTTTTTCGGGGAGATGGCACAGATACGCAGTATTTT CASSPSAVFRGDGTDTQYF
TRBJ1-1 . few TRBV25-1 TGTGCCAGCAGGAGGGGGGGGTACACTGAAGCTTTCTTT CASRRGGYTEAFF
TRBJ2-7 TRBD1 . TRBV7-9 TGTGCCAGCAGCGGACAGGGCCGCTCCTACGAGCAGTACTTC CASSGQGRSYEQYF